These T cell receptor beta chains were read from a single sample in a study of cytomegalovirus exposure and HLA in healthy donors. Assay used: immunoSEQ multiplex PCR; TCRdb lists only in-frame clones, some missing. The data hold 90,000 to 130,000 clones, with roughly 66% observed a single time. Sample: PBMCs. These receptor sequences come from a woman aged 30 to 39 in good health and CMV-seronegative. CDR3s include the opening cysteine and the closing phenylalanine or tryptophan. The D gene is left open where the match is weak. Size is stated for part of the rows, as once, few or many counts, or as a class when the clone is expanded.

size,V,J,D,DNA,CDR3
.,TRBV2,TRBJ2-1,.,TGTGCCAGCAGTTATATCAGTGAGCAGTTCTTC,CASSYISEQFF
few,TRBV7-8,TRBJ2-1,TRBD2,TGTGCCAGCAGCTTAAGCACTAGCGGCTACAATGAGCAGTTCTTC,CASSLSTSGYNEQFF
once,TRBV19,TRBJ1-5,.,TGTGCCAGTTCCTCGGGAGGGCCCAATCAGCCCCAGCATTTT,CASSSGGPNQPQHF
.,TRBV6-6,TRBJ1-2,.,TGTGCCAGCAGTCCCGACAGTAACTATGGCTACACCTTC,CASSPDSNYGYTF
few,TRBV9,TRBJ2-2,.,TGTGCCAGCAGCGCGGACTCGGGTGGCACCGGGGAGCTGTTTTTT,CASSADSGGTGELFF
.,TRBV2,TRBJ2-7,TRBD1,TGTGCCAGCAGTGATGGAGACAGGGGGCTGTACGAGCAGTACTTC,CASSDGDRGLYEQYF
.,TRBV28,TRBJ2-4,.,TGTGCCATCACTCAAGAAGCCAGGGCAGCCAAAAACATTCAGTACTTC,CAITQEARAAKNIQYF
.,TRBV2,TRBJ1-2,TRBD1,TGTGCCAGCAGTGAACGGACAGGGAACTATGGCTACACCTTC,CASSERTGNYGYTF
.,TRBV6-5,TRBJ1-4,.,TGTGCCAGCAGTTCCTACAATGAAAAACTGTTTTTT,CASSSYNEKLFF
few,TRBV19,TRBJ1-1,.,TGTGCCAGTAGTCGGCGGGATCGAAACGAAGCTTTCTTT,CASSRRDRNEAFF
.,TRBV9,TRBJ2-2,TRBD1,TGTGCCAGCAGCGGTGGCAGGGGGTTGGGCGGGGAGCTGTTTTTT,CASSGGRGLGGELFF
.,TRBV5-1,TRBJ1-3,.,TGCGCCAGCAGCTTGGGGACAGCTTCTGGAAACACCATATATTTT,CASSLGTASGNTIYF
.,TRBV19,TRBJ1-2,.,TGTGCCACCCGAGATCTGATTCGGGTTAATCGGAATAACTATGGCTACACCTTC,CATRDLIRVNRNNYGYTF
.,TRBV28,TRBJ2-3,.,TGTGCCAGCAGCCAATACAGGGAATCCACAGATACGCAGTATTTT,CASSQYRESTDTQYF
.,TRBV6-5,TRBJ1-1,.,TGTGCCAGCAGTTACTCGGGGACTCTTGGGTCAGAAGCTTTCTTT,CASSYSGTLGSEAFF
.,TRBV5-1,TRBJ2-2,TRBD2,TGCGCCAGCAGCTCTGGGACTAGCGGGAGTGTCGCCGGGGAGCTGTTTTTT,CASSSGTSGSVAGELFF
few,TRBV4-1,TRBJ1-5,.,TGCGCCAGCAGTCTCAGGGCAGGGAGCAATCAGCCCCAGCATTTT,CASSLRAGSNQPQHF
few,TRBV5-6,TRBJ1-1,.,TGTGCCAGCAGCCTAACGACAGGGAACACTGAAGCTTTCTTT,CASSLTTGNTEAFF
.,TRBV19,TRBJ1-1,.,TGTGCCAGTAGTCAGGGGTGGACTGAAGCTTTCTTT,CASSQGWTEAFF
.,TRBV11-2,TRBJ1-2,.,TGTGCCAGCAGCTACGGGGGAGGGGCCGGCTATGGCTACACCTTC,CASSYGGGAGYGYTF
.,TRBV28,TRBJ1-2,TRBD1,TGTGCCACAGGACAGGGGGCGGGTAACTATGGCTACACCTTC,CATGQGAGNYGYTF
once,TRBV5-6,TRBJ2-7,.,TGTGCCAGCAGCTTGGAGAGCTCCTACGAGCAGTACTTC,CASSLESSYEQYF
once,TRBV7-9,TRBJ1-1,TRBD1,TGTGCCAGCAGCCCCCAAACAGGGGGTGATACTGAAGCTTTCTTT,CASSPQTGGDTEAFF
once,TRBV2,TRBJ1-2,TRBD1,TGTGCCAGCACGAGACAGGGGAACTATGGCTACACCTTC,CASTRQGNYGYTF
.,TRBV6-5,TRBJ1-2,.,TGTGCCAGCAGCGCTCAGGGGGGCTACACCTTC,CASSAQGGYTF
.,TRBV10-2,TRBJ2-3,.,TGCGCCAGCAGTGAATACAGAAGCACAGATACGCAGTATTTT,CASSEYRSTDTQYF
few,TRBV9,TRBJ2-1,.,TGTGCCAGCAGCAAGGGGCCGCATCCTATGGATGAGCAGTTCTTC,CASSKGPHPMDEQFF
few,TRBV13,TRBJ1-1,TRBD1,TGTGCCAGCAGCCGGGGACAGGGGATGAACACTGAAGCTTTCTTT,CASSRGQGMNTEAFF
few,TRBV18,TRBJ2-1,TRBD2,TGTGCCAGCTCACCGGGACTAGCTAACAATGAGCAGTTCTTC,CASSPGLANNEQFF
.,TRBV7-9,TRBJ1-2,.,TGTGCCAGCAACCAGACAGGCTATGGCTACACCTTC,CASNQTGYGYTF
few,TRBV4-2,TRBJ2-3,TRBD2,TGTGCCAGCAGCCAAGGACTAGCGGGAGCAGATACGCAGTATTTT,CASSQGLAGADTQYF
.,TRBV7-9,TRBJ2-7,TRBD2,TGTGCCAGCAGCCAACTTAGCGGGAGTGTTAGCTACGAGCAGTACTTC,CASSQLSGSVSYEQYF
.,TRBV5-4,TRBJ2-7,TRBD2,TGTGCCAGCAGCTCCCCGGGACTAGCGGAATACGAGCAGTACTTC,CASSSPGLAEYEQYF
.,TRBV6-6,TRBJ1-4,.,TGTGCCAGCAGTTACCTCCAGGGGATAAATGAAAAACTGTTTTTT,CASSYLQGINEKLFF
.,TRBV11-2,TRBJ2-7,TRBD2,TGTGCCAGCAGCTTAGCGGGAGACCCGGGGGGAGAGCAGTACTTC,CASSLAGDPGGEQYF
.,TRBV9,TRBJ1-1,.,TGTGCCAGCAGCGTTGAGGAAATGAACACTGAAGCTTTCTTT,CASSVEEMNTEAFF
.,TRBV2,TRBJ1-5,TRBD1,TGTGCCAGCATGGCAGGGGGCTCAGGTCAGCCCCAGCATTTT,CASMAGGSGQPQHF